These T cell receptor beta chains were read from a single sample in a study of T cells after yellow fever vaccination. MiXCR was run by TCRdb on the 5' RACE reads, yielding one entry per CDR3 protein. The sample has 400,000 or so distinct CDR3 sequences; roughly a sixth are singletons. Material: PBMCs, obtained before the yellow fever booster vaccination. These receptors all come from a man aged 18 to 30 who received the YFV17D yellow fever vaccine. Each CDR3 is given with its conserved first and last residue. Each record gives: D gene, V gene, clone size, J gene, CDR3 protein, CDR3 DNA. The D gene is left open where the match is weak. Not every row has a clone size; where given, it reads once, few, many or a size class.

TRBD1,TRBV7-9,few,TRBJ1-5,CASSQDREGNQPQHF,TGTGCCAGCAGCCAGGACAGGGAAGGTAATCAGCCCCAGCATTTT
NA,TRBV4-3,few,TRBJ1-5,CASSQDYSGTSRPQHF,TGCGCCAGCAGCCAAGATTACTCCGGGACGTCAAGGCCCCAGCATTTT
NA,TRBV10-3,once,TRBJ1-5,CAISEGRRRNQPQHF,TGTGCCATCAGTGAAGGCAGAAGGAGGAATCAGCCCCAGCATTTT
NA,TRBV12-3/TRBV12-4,few,TRBJ1-5,CASSGRPDQPQHF,TGTGCCAGCAGCGGACGACCAGATCAGCCCCAGCATTTT
NA,TRBV20-1,few,TRBJ1-2,CSASLGVVGYGYTF,TGCAGTGCTAGCCTGGGAGTCGTCGGCTATGGCTACACCTTC
TRBD1,TRBV12-3/TRBV12-4,few,TRBJ1-1,CASRQGGWTEAFF,TGTGCCAGCAGGCAGGGGGGTTGGACTGAAGCTTTCTTT
NA,TRBV29-1,many,TRBJ1-1,CSVQTGVNTEAFF,TGCAGCGTCCAGACCGGAGTAAACACTGAAGCTTTCTTT
NA,TRBV4-1,NA,TRBJ2-7,CASSHVGLASSYEQYF,TGCGCCAGCAGCCACGTGGGACTGGCCAGCTCCTACGAGCAGTACTTC
NA,TRBV6-2/TRBV6-3,NA,TRBJ2-5,CASSSGITQYF,TGTGCCAGCAGTAGCGGAATCACCCAGTACTTC
TRBD1,TRBV27,many,TRBJ2-2,CASLGQDTGELFF,TGTGCCAGCCTGGGACAGGACACCGGGGAGCTGTTTTTT
NA,TRBV5-1,NA,TRBJ1-2,CASSLDRGFTYGYTF,TGCGCCAGCAGCTTGGATCGGGGCTTCACCTATGGCTACACCTTC
TRBD2,TRBV25-1,NA,TRBJ2-5,CASSVTSGAPGTQYF,TGTGCCAGCAGTGTGACTAGCGGGGCCCCCGGGACCCAGTACTTC
NA,TRBV5-1,few,TRBJ1-1,CASSSQRANTEAFF,TGCGCCAGCAGCTCCCAACGGGCGAACACTGAAGCTTTCTTT
NA,TRBV9,NA,TRBJ1-3,CASGPRSSGNTIYF,TGTGCCAGCGGTCCCCGGAGCTCTGGAAACACCATATATTTT
TRBD2,TRBV20-1,NA,TRBJ2-7,CSARPGLAPYEQYF,TGCAGTGCTAGACCGGGACTAGCGCCCTACGAGCAGTACTTC
TRBD2,TRBV7-6,NA,TRBJ2-2,CASSPLAGSGELFF,TGTGCCAGCAGCCCACTAGCGGGGTCCGGGGAGCTGTTTTTT
TRBD1,TRBV12-3/TRBV12-4,few,TRBJ1-6,CASGLTGQGWPPLHF,TGTGCCAGCGGTCTGACGGGACAGGGGTGGCCACCCCTCCACTTT
TRBD2,TRBV7-9,NA,TRBJ2-1,CASRGGLAGNYNEQFF,TGTGCCAGCAGGGGAGGACTAGCGGGGAATTACAATGAGCAGTTCTTC
NA,TRBV27,few,TRBJ1-2,CASSLSTALDYGYTF,TGTGCCAGCAGTTTAAGCACAGCGCTTGACTATGGCTACACCTTC
NA,TRBV7-6,once,TRBJ1-5,CASSLTSFLEGQPQHF,TGTGCCAGCAGCTTAACATCGTTTTTGGAGGGCCAGCCCCAGCATTTT
NA,TRBV15,many,TRBJ1-2,CATSREGYGYTF,TGTGCCACCAGCAGAGAGGGGTATGGCTACACCTTC
TRBD1,TRBV4-3,NA,TRBJ1-6,CASSQDSGDRGLSLHF,TGCGCCAGCAGCCAAGATTCTGGGGACAGGGGACTCTCTCTCCACTTT
NA,TRBV6-5,NA,TRBJ2-7,CASSWDTDYEQYF,TGTGCCAGCAGTTGGGACACGGACTACGAGCAGTACTTC
NA,TRBV20-1,NA,TRBJ2-3,CSAPRPASEKKDTQYF,TGCAGTGCTCCCCGGCCGGCTAGCGAGAAAAAAGATACGCAGTATTTT
NA,TRBV4-3,NA,TRBJ1-1,CASSQVLVSALGTEAFF,TGCGCCAGCAGCCAAGTTTTAGTGTCCGCACTGGGGACTGAAGCTTTCTTT